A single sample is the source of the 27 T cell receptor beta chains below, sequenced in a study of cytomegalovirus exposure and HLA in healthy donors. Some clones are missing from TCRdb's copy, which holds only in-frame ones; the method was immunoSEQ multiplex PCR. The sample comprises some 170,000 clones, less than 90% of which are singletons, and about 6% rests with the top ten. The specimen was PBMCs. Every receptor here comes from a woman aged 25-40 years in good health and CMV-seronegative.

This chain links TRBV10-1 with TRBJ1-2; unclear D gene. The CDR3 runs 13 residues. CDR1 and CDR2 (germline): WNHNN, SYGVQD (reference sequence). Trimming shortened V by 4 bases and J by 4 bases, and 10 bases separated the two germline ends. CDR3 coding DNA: TGCGCCAGCAGTGCCGACGGGAGCTATGGCTACACCTTC. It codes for CASSADGSYGYTF.

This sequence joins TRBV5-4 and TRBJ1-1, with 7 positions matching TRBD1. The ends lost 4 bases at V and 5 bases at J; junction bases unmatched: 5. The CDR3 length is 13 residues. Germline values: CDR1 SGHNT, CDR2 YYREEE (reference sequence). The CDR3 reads CASSPDRLTEAFF. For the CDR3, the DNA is TGTGCCAGCAGCCCGGACAGGTTGACTGAAGCTTTCTTT.

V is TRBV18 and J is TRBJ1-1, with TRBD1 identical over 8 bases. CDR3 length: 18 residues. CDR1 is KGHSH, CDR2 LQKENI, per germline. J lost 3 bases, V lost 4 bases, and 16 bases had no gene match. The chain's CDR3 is CASSQRTGSIGLYTEAFF. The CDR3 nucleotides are TGTGCCAGCTCACAACGGACAGGGTCGATTGGTTTGTACACTGAAGCTTTCTTT. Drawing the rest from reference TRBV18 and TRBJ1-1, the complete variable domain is NAGVMQNPRHLVRRRGQEARLRCSPMKGHSHVYWYRQLPEEGLKFMVYLQKENIIDESGMPKERFSAEFPKEGPSILRIQQVVRGDSAAYFCASSQRTGSIGLYTEAFFGQGTRLTVV.

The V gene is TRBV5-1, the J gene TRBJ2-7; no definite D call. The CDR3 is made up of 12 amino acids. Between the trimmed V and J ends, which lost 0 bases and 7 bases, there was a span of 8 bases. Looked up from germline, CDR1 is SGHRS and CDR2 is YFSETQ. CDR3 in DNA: TGCGCCAGCAGCTTGGAACCCGGGGAGCAGTACTTC. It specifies CASSLEPGEQYF.

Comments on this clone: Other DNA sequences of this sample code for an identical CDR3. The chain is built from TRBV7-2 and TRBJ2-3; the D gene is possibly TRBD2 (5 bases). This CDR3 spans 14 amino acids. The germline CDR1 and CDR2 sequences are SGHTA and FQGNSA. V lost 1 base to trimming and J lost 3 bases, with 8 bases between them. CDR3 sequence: CASSLGLATDTQYF. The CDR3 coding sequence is TGTGCCAGCAGCTTAGGATTAGCGACAGATACGCAGTATTTT. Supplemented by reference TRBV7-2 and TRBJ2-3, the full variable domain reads GAGVSQSPSNKVTEKGKDVELRCDPISGHTALYWYRQSLGQGLEFLIYFQGNSAPDKSGLPSDRFSAERTGGSVSTLTIQRTQQEDSAVYLCASSLGLATDTQYFGPGTRLTVL.

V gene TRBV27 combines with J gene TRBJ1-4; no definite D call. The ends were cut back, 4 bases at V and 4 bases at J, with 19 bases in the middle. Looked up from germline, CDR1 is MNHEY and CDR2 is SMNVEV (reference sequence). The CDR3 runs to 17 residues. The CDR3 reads CASSYSLMGGGNEKLFF. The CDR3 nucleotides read TGTGCCAGCAGTTACTCTCTAATGGGTGGCGGTAATGAAAAACTGTTTTTT. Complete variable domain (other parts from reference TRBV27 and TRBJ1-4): EAQVTQNPRYLITVTGKKLTVTCSQNMNHEYMSWYRQDPGLGLRQIYYSMNVEVTDKGDVPEGYKVSRKEKRNFPLILESPSPNQTSLYFCASSYSLMGGGNEKLFFGSGTQLSVL.

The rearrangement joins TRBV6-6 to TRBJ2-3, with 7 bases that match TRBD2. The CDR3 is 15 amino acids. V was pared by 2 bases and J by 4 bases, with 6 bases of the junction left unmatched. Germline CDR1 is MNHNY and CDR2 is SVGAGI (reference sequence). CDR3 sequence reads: CASSYREGLPDTQYF. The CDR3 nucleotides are TGTGCCAGCAGTTACAGGGAGGGGTTGCCAGATACGCAGTATTTT.

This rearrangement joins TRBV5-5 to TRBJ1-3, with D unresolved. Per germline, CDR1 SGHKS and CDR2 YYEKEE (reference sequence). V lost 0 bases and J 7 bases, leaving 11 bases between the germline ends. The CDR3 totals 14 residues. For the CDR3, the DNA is TGTGCCAGCAGCTTGGACCCTCGGGAGAACACCATATATTTT. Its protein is CASSLDPRENTIYF.

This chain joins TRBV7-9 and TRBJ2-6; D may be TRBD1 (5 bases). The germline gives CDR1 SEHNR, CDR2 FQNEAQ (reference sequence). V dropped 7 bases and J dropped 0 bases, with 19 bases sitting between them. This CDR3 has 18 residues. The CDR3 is CASTQRGHSLSGANVLTF. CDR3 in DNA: TGTGCCAGCACCCAAAGAGGACATTCACTCTCTGGGGCCAACGTCCTGACTTTC.

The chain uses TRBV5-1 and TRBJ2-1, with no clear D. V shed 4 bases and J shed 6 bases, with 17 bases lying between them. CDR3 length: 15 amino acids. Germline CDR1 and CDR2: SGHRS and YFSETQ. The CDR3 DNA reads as TGCGCCAGCAGCCCCCAGACCCCCGGCATCAATGAGCAGTTCTTC. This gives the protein CASSPQTPGINEQFF.

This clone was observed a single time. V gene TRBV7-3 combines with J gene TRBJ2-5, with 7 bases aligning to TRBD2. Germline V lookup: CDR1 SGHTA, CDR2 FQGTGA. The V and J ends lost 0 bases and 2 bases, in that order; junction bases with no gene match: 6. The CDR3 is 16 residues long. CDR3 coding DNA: TGTGCCAGCAGCTTAACTGGGGCGGGGGTGCAAGAGACCCAGTACTTC. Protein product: CASSLTGAGVQETQYF.

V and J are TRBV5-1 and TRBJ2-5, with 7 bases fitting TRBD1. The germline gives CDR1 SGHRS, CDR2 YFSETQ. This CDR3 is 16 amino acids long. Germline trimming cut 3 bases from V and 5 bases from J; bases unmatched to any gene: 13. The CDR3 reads CASSSNPTGIKETQYF. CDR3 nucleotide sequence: TGCGCCAGCAGCTCAAACCCGACAGGGATTAAGGAGACCCAGTACTTC.

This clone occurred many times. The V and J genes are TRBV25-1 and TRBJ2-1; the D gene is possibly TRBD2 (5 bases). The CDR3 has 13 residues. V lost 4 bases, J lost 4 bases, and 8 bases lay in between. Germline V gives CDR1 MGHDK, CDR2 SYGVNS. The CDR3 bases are TGTGCCAGCAGTGTGGGGAGTTACAATGAGCAGTTCTTC. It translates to CASSVGSYNEQFF. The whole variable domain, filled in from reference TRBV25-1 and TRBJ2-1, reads EADIYQTPRYLVIGTGKKITLECSQTMGHDKMYWYQQDPGMELHLIHYSYGVNSTEKGDLSSESTVSRIRTEHFPLTLESARPSHTSQYLCASSVGSYNEQFFGPGTRLTVL.

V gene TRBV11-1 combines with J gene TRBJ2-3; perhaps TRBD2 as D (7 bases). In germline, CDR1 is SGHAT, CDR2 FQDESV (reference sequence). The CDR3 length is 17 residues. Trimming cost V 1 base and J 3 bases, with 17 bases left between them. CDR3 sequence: CASSLGGGQVGTDTQYF. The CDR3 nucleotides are TGTGCCAGCAGCTTAGGCGGGGGCCAAGTAGGGACAGATACGCAGTATTTT.

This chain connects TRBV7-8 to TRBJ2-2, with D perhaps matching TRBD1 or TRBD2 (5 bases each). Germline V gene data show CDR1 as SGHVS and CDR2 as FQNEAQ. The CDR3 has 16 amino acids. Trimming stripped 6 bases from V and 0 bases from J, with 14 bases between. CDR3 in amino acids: CASSSFGAANTGELFF. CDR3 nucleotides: TGTGCCAGCAGTAGTTTCGGGGCAGCGAACACCGGGGAGCTGTTTTTT. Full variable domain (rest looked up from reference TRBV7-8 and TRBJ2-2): GAGVSQSPRYKVAKRGQDVALRCDPISGHVSLFWYQQALGQGPEFLTYFQNEAQLDKSGLPSDRFFAERPEGSVSTLKIQRTQQEDSAVYLCASSSFGAANTGELFFGEGSRLTVL.

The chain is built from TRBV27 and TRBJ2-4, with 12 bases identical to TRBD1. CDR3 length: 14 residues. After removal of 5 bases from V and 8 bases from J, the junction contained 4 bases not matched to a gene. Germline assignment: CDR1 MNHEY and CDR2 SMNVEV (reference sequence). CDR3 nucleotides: TGTGCCAGCAGTCGGGGACAGGGGGCGTACATTCAGTACTTC. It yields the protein CASSRGQGAYIQYF.

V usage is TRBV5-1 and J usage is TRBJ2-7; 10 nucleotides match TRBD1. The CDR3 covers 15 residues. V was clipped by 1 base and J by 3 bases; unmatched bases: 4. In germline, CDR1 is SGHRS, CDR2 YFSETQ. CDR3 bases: TGCGCCAGCAGCTTGCCTGGGACAGGGGTCTACGAGCAGTACTTC. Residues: CASSLPGTGVYEQYF.

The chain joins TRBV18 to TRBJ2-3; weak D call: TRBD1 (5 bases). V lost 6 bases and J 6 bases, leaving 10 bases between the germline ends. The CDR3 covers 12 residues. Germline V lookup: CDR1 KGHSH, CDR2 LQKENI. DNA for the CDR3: TGTGCCAGCTCGGCAGGGAAGGATACGCAGTATTTT. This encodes CASSAGKDTQYF.

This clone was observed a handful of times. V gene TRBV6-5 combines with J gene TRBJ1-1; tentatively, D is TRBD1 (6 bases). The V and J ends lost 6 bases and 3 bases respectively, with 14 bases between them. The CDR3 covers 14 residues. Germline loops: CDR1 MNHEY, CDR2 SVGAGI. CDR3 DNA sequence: TGTGCCAGCAGGGGGGCAGGGTTTGACACTGAAGCTTTCTTT. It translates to CASRGAGFDTEAFF.

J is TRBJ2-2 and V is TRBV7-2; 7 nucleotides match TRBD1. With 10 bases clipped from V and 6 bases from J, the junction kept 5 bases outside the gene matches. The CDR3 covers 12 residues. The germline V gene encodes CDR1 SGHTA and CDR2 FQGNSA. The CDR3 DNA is TGTGCCAAGGGGGCAGGGGCCGGGGAGCTGTTTTTT. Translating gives CAKGAGAGELFF.

The CDR3 is CASSFRVIYEQYF. CDR3 DNA: TGTGCCAGCAGTTTTCGGGTTATCTACGAGCAGTACTTC. V usage is TRBV27 and J usage is TRBJ2-5; no clear D. The better agreement between TRBJ2-7 and the DNA end casts doubt on the J call. The CDR3 is 13 residues long. The V gene's germline CDR1 is MNHEY and CDR2 SMNVEV (reference sequence).

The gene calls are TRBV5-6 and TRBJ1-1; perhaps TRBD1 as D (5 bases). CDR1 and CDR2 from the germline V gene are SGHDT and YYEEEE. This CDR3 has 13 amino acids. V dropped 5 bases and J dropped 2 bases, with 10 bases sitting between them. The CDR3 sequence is CASRSTENTEAFF. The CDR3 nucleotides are TGTGCCAGCAGATCGACAGAAAACACTGAAGCTTTCTTT.

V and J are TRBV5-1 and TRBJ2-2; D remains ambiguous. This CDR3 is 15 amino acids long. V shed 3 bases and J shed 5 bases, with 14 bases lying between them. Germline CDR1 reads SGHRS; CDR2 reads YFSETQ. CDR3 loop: CASSYGRPGTGELFF. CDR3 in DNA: TGCGCCAGCAGCTACGGACGACCTGGGACCGGGGAGCTGTTTTTT.

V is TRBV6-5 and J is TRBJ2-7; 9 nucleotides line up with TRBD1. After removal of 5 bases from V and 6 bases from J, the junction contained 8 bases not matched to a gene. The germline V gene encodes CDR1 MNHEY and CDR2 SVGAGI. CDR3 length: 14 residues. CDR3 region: CASSQTGTGLEQYF. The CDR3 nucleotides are TGTGCCAGCAGTCAGACCGGGACAGGGCTCGAGCAGTACTTC.

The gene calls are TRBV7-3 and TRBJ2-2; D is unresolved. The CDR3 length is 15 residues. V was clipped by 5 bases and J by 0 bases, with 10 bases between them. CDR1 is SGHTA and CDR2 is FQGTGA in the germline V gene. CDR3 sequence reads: CASSPPHTNTGELFF. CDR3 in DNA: TGTGCCAGCAGCCCACCGCATACGAACACCGGGGAGCTGTTTTTT.

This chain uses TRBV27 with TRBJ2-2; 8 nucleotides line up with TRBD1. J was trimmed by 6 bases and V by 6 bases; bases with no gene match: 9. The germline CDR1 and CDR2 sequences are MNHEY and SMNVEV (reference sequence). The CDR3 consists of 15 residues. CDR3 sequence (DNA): TGTGCCAGCAGGCCGGGACAGGCCAGCGCCGGGGAGCTGTTTTTT. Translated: CASRPGQASAGELFF.

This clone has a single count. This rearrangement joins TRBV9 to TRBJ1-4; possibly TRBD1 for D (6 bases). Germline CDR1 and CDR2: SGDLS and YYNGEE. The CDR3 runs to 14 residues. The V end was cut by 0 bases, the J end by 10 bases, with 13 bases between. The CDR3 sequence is CASSVGDTGGKLFF. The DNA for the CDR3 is TGTGCCAGCAGCGTAGGGGACACGGGGGGAAAACTGTTTTTT.